The clone carrying this T cell receptor (beta chain) was observed a few times. The source of the sample is a study of T-cell reconstitution after alpha-beta-depleted transplantation in children. The CDR3 is 19 residues long. Trimming at V came to 6 bases and at J to 2 bases, leaving 17 bases not matched to a gene. In germline, CDR1 is SGHVS, CDR2 FQNEAQ. During its preparation, the TCRbeta library received unique molecular identifiers. In TCRdb, the PCR reads were re-called with MiXCR into one record per CDR3 protein. In the table there are about 600,000 distinct CDR3 sequences, over 9.5% of which are singletons.

V is TRBV7-8 and J is TRBJ2-1, with 9 bases fitting TRBD2. The sequences come from PBMCs from the stem cell graft donor, collected from the stem cell graft. The clonotype comes from a human donor who donated a stem cell graft to a child with acute myeloid leukemia. DNA of the CDR3: TGTGCCAGCAGTCAGACAATCGGGGGCGGGAGGGTTACCTACAATGAGCAGTTCTTC. Residues: CASSQTIGGGRVTYNEQFF.